Below are 10 T cell receptor beta chains sequenced from a single sample in a study of blood T cell repertoires in COVID-19. Here immunoSEQ multiplex PCR was the method, and the copy in TCRdb shows in-frame clones only, minus some. The table records some 360,000 clones, approximately 89% of them present only once. Sequencing was carried out using peripheral blood. Receptors were obtained from a woman in her fifties or sixties with COVID-19, enrolled during active disease.

As DNA, the CDR3 is TGTGCTAGTGGTTTGGTTGCAGGAGGCCGCGAGCAGTACTTC. Amino acid sequence: CASGLVAGGREQYF. This chain joins TRBV12-5 and TRBJ2-7, with D maybe TRBD2 (5 bases). The CDR3 runs 14 residues. The germline gives CDR1 LGHNT, CDR2 FRNRAP. V was shortened by 0 bases and J by 6 bases, with 12 bases between the two germline ends.

J is TRBJ1-1 and V is TRBV5-1, with D maybe TRBD1 (6 bases). Deletions cut 0 bases from V and 0 bases from J, with 9 bases between. Germline values: CDR1 SGHRS, CDR2 YFSETQ. The CDR3 runs 15 residues. CDR3 sequence: CASSLEQGLNTEAFF. CDR3 coding DNA: TGCGCCAGCAGCTTGGAACAGGGACTGAACACTGAAGCTTTCTTT.

This chain links TRBV28 with TRBJ2-2; D is possibly TRBD1 (6 bases). The germline V and J ends were trimmed by 6 bases and 2 bases, with 10 bases remaining between them. This CDR3 region has 14 residues. From germline, CDR1 is MDHEN and CDR2 SYDVKM. The CDR3 here is CASRTGSNTGELFF. CDR3 nucleotides: TGTGCCAGCAGAACAGGGTCAAACACCGGGGAGCTGTTTTTT.

This clone was recorded only once. The chain has TRBV28 and TRBJ1-1; 11 nucleotides line up with TRBD1. CDR1 and CDR2 (germline): MDHEN, SYDVKM. The trim removed 6 bases at V and 8 bases at J, leaving 11 bases unmatched. The CDR3 is 15 residues long. In DNA form, the CDR3 reads TGTGCCAGCAGCCGGACAGGGGGCGGAAGGGGCGAAGCTTTCTTT. It specifies CASSRTGGGRGEAFF.

The rearrangement uses TRBV6-6 and TRBJ1-2; no reliable D call. The length of the CDR3 is 15 residues. CDR1 is MNHNY and CDR2 is SVGAGI in the germline V gene (reference sequence). Trimming removed 0 bases from V and 4 bases from J, with 12 bases in between. The CDR3 loop reads CASSYSPIRSYGYTF. The DNA of the CDR3 is TGTGCCAGCAGTTACTCACCGATTAGGAGCTATGGCTACACCTTC.

The chain has TRBV6-6 and TRBJ2-1; tentative D call: TRBD1 (6 bases). Germline V lookup: CDR1 MNHNY, CDR2 SVGAGI (reference sequence). This CDR3 contains 15 residues. The V end was cut by 6 bases, the J end by 1 base, with 13 bases between. CDR3 bases: TGTGCCAGCAGACAGGGACGGAGGTCCTACAATGAGCAGTTCTTC. Translated, it gives CASRQGRRSYNEQFF.

The chain combines TRBV19 with TRBJ1-1; 7 nucleotides align to TRBD1. V lost 4 bases to trimming and J lost 5 bases; unmatched junction nucleotides: 16. The CDR3 spans 17 residues. Per the germline V gene, CDR1 is LNHDA and CDR2 is SQIVND (reference sequence). CDR3 region: CASSNRHRGWGKTEAFF. In DNA, the CDR3 is TGTGCCAGTAGTAACAGGCACAGGGGCTGGGGCAAGACTGAAGCTTTCTTT.

This chain joins TRBV4-1 and TRBJ2-5; the match to TRBD1 covers 8 bases. The CDR3 is 14 amino acids. J gave up 2 bases and V 3 bases, and 2 bases lay outside the gene matches. Germline lookup yields CDR1 MGHRA and CDR2 YSYEKL. This CDR3 reads CASSHTGGQETQYF. CDR3 DNA sequence: TGCGCCAGCAGCCACACAGGGGGACAAGAGACCCAGTACTTC.

This clone is a singleton in its sample. V gene TRBV5-4 combines with J gene TRBJ1-2; TRBD1 aligns across 9 bases. This CDR3 has 16 amino acids. Germline lookup yields CDR1 SGHNT and CDR2 YYREEE (reference sequence). Germline trimming cut 0 bases from V and 3 bases from J; bases unmatched to any gene: 6. CDR3: CASSLAGGQGDYGYTF. The CDR3 bases are TGTGCCAGCAGCTTGGCCGGGGGACAGGGTGACTATGGCTACACCTTC.

V gene TRBV25-1 combines with J gene TRBJ1-1; 7 nucleotides match TRBD1. The ends lost 6 bases at V and 0 bases at J; junction bases unmatched: 4. The CDR3 contains 14 residues. Germline lookup yields CDR1 MGHDK and CDR2 SYGVNS. CDR3 region: CASREQGLNTEAFF. CDR3 bases: TGTGCCAGCAGGGAACAGGGGTTGAACACTGAAGCTTTCTTT.